This is a list of T cell receptor beta chains from one sample in a study of CD8 T cells in ankylosing spondylitis. TCRdb analysed the 5' RACE reads with MiXCR anew, one entry per CDR3 protein. This table has roughly 440,000 distinct CDR3 sequences, 17% appearing once. Sequenced material: blood, either unsorted or a sorted T cell fraction (not recorded which). Receptors were obtained from a male donor with ankylosing spondylitis. CDR3s include the opening cysteine and the closing phenylalanine or tryptophan. Rows may omit the clone size; those that give it use once, few, many or a size class.

clone size	V gene	J gene	CDR3 protein
many	TRBV5-1	TRBJ2-7	CASSLVRDLPWEQYF
.	TRBV7-3	TRBJ2-7	CASSLRRDYEQYF
.	TRBV5-1	TRBJ1-4	CASSLGVKNEKLFF
.	TRBV18	TRBJ2-7	CASSPFRDTPYEQYF
few	TRBV28	TRBJ2-1	CASQSRHEQFF
.	TRBV25-1	TRBJ2-7	CASRATGVGNEQYF
few	TRBV27	TRBJ2-3	CASSFGNTADTQYF
.	TRBV29-1	TRBJ2-1	CSDETGGLGNEQFF
many	TRBV12-3/TRBV12-4	TRBJ2-2	CASSRDRVVGELFF
.	TRBV6-2/TRBV6-3	TRBJ1-1	CASVRNTEAFF
many	TRBV4-3	TRBJ1-1	CASSLHRGGAEAFF
few	TRBV10-3	TRBJ2-5	CAIRLGLAGRQETQYF
many	TRBV20-1	TRBJ2-5	CSARVTLGKETQYF
few	TRBV2	TRBJ2-2	CASTHGSTGELFF
few	TRBV6-2/TRBV6-3	TRBJ2-1	CASSYSGRTNEQFF
.	TRBV4-2	TRBJ2-3	CASSPLSLPDTQYF
few	TRBV20-1	TRBJ2-1	CSASDPSGPYNEQFF
few	TRBV28	TRBJ2-6	CASTPAGSGANVLTF
.	TRBV7-9	TRBJ1-1	CASSLSGGRKSEAFF
few	TRBV5-5	TRBJ2-7	CASSLLTASYEQYF
.	TRBV5-1	TRBJ2-7	CASSLRPGAPREGLDEQYF
few	TRBV12-3/TRBV12-4	TRBJ1-3	CASSGKGALSGNTIYF
few	TRBV14	TRBJ2-4	CASSQGVSAKNIQYF
few	TRBV5-1	TRBJ2-1	CASSLAGTSGGAWDNEQFF
.	TRBV20-1	TRBJ2-7	CSATTGTFNYEQYF
.	TRBV20-1	TRBJ1-6	CSARDGRQGNSPLHF
.	TRBV15	TRBJ1-1	CATSPLRPGQGASTEAFF
few	TRBV6-5	TRBJ2-3	CASSSTGTSGSYTQYF
many	TRBV12-3/TRBV12-4	TRBJ1-5	CASSLRGTGPRKPQHF
.	TRBV7-2	TRBJ1-1	CASNRQGWTEAFF
.	TRBV2	TRBJ1-2	CASSVAQLFYGYTF
.	TRBV15	TRBJ1-1	CATSSPPRMGDTEAFF
few	TRBV6-5	TRBJ2-5	CASSYGLGNIQETQYF
many	TRBV27	TRBJ2-3	CASSPLGASTDTQYF
.	TRBV14	TRBJ2-7	CASSRPGQVAYEQYF
.	TRBV3-1	TRBJ1-2	CASSQAQYGYGYTF
few	TRBV28	TRBJ1-2	CASSLGATANYGYTF
few	TRBV12-3/TRBV12-4	TRBJ2-5	CASSRARRETQYF
.	TRBV12-3/TRBV12-4	TRBJ2-7	CASSNPAGVGYEQYF
many	TRBV7-9	TRBJ2-7	CASALSYEQYF
few	TRBV21-1	TRBJ1-2	CARPGGSNGYTF
.	TRBV7-9	TRBJ1-2	CASSLDLTQGGYHTF
.	TRBV14	TRBJ2-7	CASSQGWRLAGFTYEQYF
.	TRBV20-1	TRBJ2-2	CSARAQGAGGTGELFF
.	TRBV3-1	TRBJ1-4	CASSHLENEKLFF
many	TRBV5-5	TRBJ2-1	CASSSGTSVYNEQFF
.	TRBV7-8	TRBJ2-1	CASSSGLAFYNEQFF